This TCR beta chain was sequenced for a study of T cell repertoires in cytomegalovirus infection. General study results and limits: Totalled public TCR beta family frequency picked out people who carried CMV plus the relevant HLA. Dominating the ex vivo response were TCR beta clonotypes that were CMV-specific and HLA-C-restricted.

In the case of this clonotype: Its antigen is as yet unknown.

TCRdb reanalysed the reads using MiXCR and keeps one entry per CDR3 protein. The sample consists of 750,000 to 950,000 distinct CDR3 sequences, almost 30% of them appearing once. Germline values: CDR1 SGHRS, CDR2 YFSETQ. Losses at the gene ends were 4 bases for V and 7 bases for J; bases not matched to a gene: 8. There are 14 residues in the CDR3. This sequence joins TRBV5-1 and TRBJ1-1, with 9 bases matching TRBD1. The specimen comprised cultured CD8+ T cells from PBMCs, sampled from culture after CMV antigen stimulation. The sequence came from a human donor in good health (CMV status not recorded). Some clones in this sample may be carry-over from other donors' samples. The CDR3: CASSLPQGAGEAFF. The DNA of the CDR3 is TGCGCCAGCAGCCTCCCACAGGGGGCGGGTGAAGCTTTCTTT.